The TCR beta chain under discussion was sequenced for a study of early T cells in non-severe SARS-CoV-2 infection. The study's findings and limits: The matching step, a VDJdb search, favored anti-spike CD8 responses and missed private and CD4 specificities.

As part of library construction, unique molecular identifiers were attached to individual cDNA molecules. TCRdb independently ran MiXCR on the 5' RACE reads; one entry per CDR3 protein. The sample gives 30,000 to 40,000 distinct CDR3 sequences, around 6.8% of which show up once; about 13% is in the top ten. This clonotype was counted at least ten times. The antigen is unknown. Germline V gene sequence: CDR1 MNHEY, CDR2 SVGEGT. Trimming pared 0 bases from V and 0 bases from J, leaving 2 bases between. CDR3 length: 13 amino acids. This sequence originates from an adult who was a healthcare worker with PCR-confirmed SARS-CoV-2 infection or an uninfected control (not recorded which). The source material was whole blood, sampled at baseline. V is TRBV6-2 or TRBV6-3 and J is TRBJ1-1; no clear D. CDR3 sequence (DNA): TGTGCCAGCAGTTACTCCGTGAACACTGAAGCTTTCTTT. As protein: CASSYSVNTEAFF.